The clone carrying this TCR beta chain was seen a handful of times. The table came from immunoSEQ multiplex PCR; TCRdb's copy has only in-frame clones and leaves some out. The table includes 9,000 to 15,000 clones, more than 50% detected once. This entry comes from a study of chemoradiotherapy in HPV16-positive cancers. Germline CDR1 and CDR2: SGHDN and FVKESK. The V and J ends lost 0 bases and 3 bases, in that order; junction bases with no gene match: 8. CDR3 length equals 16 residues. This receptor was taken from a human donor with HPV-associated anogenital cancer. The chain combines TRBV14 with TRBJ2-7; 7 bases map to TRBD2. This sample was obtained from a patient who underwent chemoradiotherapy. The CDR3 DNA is TGTGCCAGCAGCCAAGATCTCAAGCGGGGACTCTACGAGCAGTACTTC. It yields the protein CASSQDLKRGLYEQYF.